Listed below are T cell receptor beta chains from one sample, sequenced in a study of T-cell reconstitution after alpha-beta-depleted transplantation in children. TCRdb fed the PCR reads into MiXCR, producing one record per CDR3 protein. The sample carries hundreds of thousands of distinct CDR3 sequences, 10% to 15% recorded once. Source: PBMCs, mostly from graft donor cells, taken 360 days after TCRalphabeta/CD19-depleted stem cell transplant. Receptor source: a male patient between 5 and 17 years old who had a stem cell transplant for acute myeloid leukemia, so the T cells may come from the graft donor. Both conserved end residues are part of each CDR3. The D gene is left open where the match is weak. Some rows have no size entry. The others give once, few or many, or a class for an expanded clone.

j_call	d_call	v_call	clone_size	cdr3_aa	cdr3_nt
TRBJ1-2	TRBD1	TRBV28	NA	CASSFQGARLYGYTF	TGTGCCAGCAGTTTCCAGGGGGCGCGACTCTATGGCTACACCTTC
TRBJ2-1	NA	TRBV2	many	CASRPRAGHVQFF	TGTGCCAGCCGACCGCGGGCAGGGCATGTGCAGTTCTTC
TRBJ2-7	NA	TRBV6-2/TRBV6-3	once	CASSHSNTLGEQYF	TGTGCCAGCAGCCACAGCAACACGCTGGGAGAGCAGTACTTC
TRBJ2-5	NA	TRBV7-2	many	CASSSQVGNQETQYF	TGTGCCAGCAGCTCACAAGTAGGCAACCAAGAGACCCAGTACTTC
TRBJ2-1	NA	TRBV15	few	CATSRDRYGGEQFF	TGTGCCACCAGCAGAGACCGCTACGGGGGTGAGCAGTTCTTC
TRBJ2-5	NA	TRBV7-6	many	CASSLFWGAEETQYF	TGTGCCAGCAGCTTATTCTGGGGGGCAGAAGAGACCCAGTACTTC
TRBJ2-1	TRBD2	TRBV28	few	CASSSLAGRGNEQFF	TGTGCCAGCAGTTCGCTAGCGGGAAGGGGTAATGAGCAGTTCTTC
TRBJ2-3	NA	TRBV11-2	few	CASSPTVGSDTQYF	TGTGCCAGCAGCCCCACAGTCGGGTCAGATACGCAGTATTTT
TRBJ2-1	NA	TRBV28	many	CASSLYAGNGQFF	TGTGCCAGCAGTTTATACGCGGGCAATGGGCAGTTCTTC
TRBJ2-7	TRBD1	TRBV19	NA	CASITGTGKYF	TGTGCCAGCATCACGGGGACAGGGAAGTACTTC
TRBJ2-5	NA	TRBV15	NA	CATSKGEETQYF	TGTGCCACCAGCAAAGGGGAAGAGACCCAGTACTTC
TRBJ2-7	TRBD1	TRBV6-2/TRBV6-3	many	CASRTPGTGDGEQYF	TGTGCCAGCAGAACACCCGGGACAGGGGATGGCGAGCAGTACTTC
TRBJ1-2	TRBD1	TRBV28	NA	CASSSRTYRGINYGYTF	TGTGCCAGCAGTTCGCGAACCTACAGGGGGATTAACTATGGCTACACCTTC
TRBJ1-1	NA	TRBV19	few	CASSIALTGGTEAFF	TGTGCCAGTAGTATCGCTCTGACAGGTGGCACTGAAGCTTTCTTT
TRBJ1-1	NA	TRBV29-1	few	CSVPGQFTWGMNTEAFF	TGCAGCGTCCCAGGACAGTTTACGTGGGGTATGAACACTGAAGCTTTCTTT
TRBJ2-2	TRBD1	TRBV4-3	many	CASSQWDRNTGELFF	TGCGCCAGCAGCCAATGGGACAGAAACACCGGGGAGCTGTTTTTT
TRBJ2-5	NA	TRBV12-3/TRBV12-4	few	CASKGLVQETQYF	TGTGCCAGCAAGGGACTCGTGCAAGAGACCCAGTACTTC
TRBJ2-2	NA	TRBV4-3	many	CASSPRISANTGELFF	TGCGCCAGCAGCCCCCGGATTTCGGCGAACACCGGGGAGCTGTTTTTT
TRBJ1-6	TRBD1	TRBV12-3/TRBV12-4	few	CASSLRDRGPSPLHF	TGTGCCAGCAGTTTACGGGACAGGGGGCCTTCACCCCTCCACTTT
TRBJ1-4	NA	TRBV29-1	NA	CSVRTTTNEKLFF	TGCAGCGTTCGGACTACCACTAATGAAAAACTGTTTTTT
TRBJ2-1	NA	TRBV12-3/TRBV12-4	NA	CASSPRGGRSYNEQFF	TGTGCCAGCAGTCCACGGGGTGGGAGGTCCTACAATGAGCAGTTCTTC
TRBJ2-3	NA	TRBV10-3	many	CAISSPSTDTQYF	TGTGCCATCAGTAGCCCTAGCACAGATACGCAGTATTTT
TRBJ2-7	TRBD2	TRBV12-3/TRBV12-4	few	CASSFRGLAAYEQYF	TGTGCCAGCAGTTTTCGGGGACTAGCGGCCTACGAGCAGTACTTC
TRBJ2-7	TRBD1	TRBV28	few	CASSAAGTGYYEQYF	TGTGCCAGCAGTGCCGCCGGGACAGGCTATTACGAGCAGTACTTC
TRBJ1-1	NA	TRBV12-3/TRBV12-4	many	CASSFGGAAFF	TGTGCCAGCAGTTTCGGCGGGGCGGCTTTCTTT
TRBJ2-1	TRBD2	TRBV4-2	NA	CASSQGLALPGNEQFF	TGTGCCAGCAGCCAAGGACTAGCCCTCCCGGGGAATGAGCAGTTCTTC
TRBJ1-1	NA	TRBV20-1	NA	CSASLSRMNTEAFF	TGCAGTGCTAGTCTCAGCCGCATGAACACTGAAGCTTTCTTT
TRBJ1-5	NA	TRBV28	NA	CASSMGGGDQPQHF	TGTGCCAGCAGTATGGGGGGTGGGGATCAGCCCCAGCATTTT
TRBJ2-7	TRBD2	TRBV11-2	few	CASSLDWDSGRVKKPLLNEQYF	TGTGCCAGCAGCTTAGATTGGGATAGCGGGAGAGTTAAAAAACCGTTACTTAACGAGCAGTACTTC
TRBJ2-7	TRBD2	TRBV20-1	NA	CSASVLAGGEQYF	TGCAGTGCTAGTGTCCTAGCGGGAGGCGAGCAGTACTTC
TRBJ1-5	TRBD1	TRBV27	many	CASSFEGANSNQPQHF	TGTGCCAGCAGTTTTGAGGGGGCGAACAGCAATCAGCCCCAGCATTTT
TRBJ1-1	TRBD1	TRBV20-1	NA	CSARYRGHYEAFF	TGCAGTGCTAGGTACAGGGGGCACTACGAGGCTTTCTTT
TRBJ2-7	NA	TRBV4-3	few	CASSQAGISSYEQYF	TGCGCCAGCAGCCAAGCAGGGATTTCCAGCTACGAGCAGTACTTC
TRBJ2-2	TRBD2	TRBV20-1	NA	CSARDPRGGRDTGELFF	TGCAGTGCTAGAGATCCTCGGGGGGGGCGCGACACCGGGGAGCTGTTTTTT
TRBJ2-1	NA	TRBV4-3	many	CASSLFREFGNEQFF	TGCGCCAGCAGCCTCTTCCGTGAATTCGGGAATGAGCAGTTCTTC
TRBJ2-5	NA	TRBV4-2	NA	CASSQEGRTPRTQYF	TGTGCCAGCAGCCAAGAAGGGAGGACTCCCAGGACCCAGTACTTC
TRBJ2-1	TRBD1	TRBV5-1	few	CASSRGRQGDEQFF	TGCGCCAGCAGCAGGGGCAGACAGGGAGATGAGCAGTTCTTC
TRBJ1-3	NA	TRBV29-1	NA	CSVSGTLIDTIYF	TGCAGCGTTTCCGGGACTCTAATAGACACCATATATTTT
TRBJ2-7	NA	TRBV7-9	many	CASSLRQDIYEQYF	TGTGCCAGCAGCTTACGACAGGACATCTACGAGCAGTACTTC
TRBJ2-1	TRBD2	TRBV5-4	NA	CASASGNEQFF	TGTGCCAGCGCTAGCGGAAATGAGCAGTTCTTC
TRBJ2-1	NA	TRBV5-1	NA	CASSRGPEGYEQFF	TGCGCCAGCAGCCGAGGGCCCGAGGGATATGAGCAGTTCTTC
TRBJ2-1	NA	TRBV28	many	CASSQDPSYNEQFF	TGTGCCAGCAGTCAGGACCCGTCCTACAATGAGCAGTTCTTC
TRBJ2-1	TRBD2	TRBV6-2/TRBV6-3	NA	CASSYSASGYNEQFF	TGTGCCAGCAGTTACTCGGCTAGCGGTTACAATGAGCAGTTCTTC
TRBJ2-5	NA	TRBV7-2	NA	CASSLMGSYQETQYF	TGTGCCAGCAGCTTAATGGGCAGCTACCAAGAGACCCAGTACTTC
TRBJ2-3	TRBD2	TRBV7-8	many	CASRPTSGRVLSTDTQYF	TGTGCCAGCAGACCCACTAGCGGGAGAGTCTTAAGCACAGATACGCAGTATTTT
TRBJ2-4	NA	TRBV12-3/TRBV12-4	NA	CASNPSGLGKNIQYF	TGTGCCAGCAACCCGAGCGGTCTTGGCAAAAACATTCAGTACTTC
TRBJ2-1	NA	TRBV29-1	NA	CSVEDRWGNNEQFF	TGCAGCGTTGAAGATCGTTGGGGAAACAATGAGCAGTTCTTC
TRBJ1-1	NA	TRBV5-1	NA	CASSLWGEAFF	TGCGCCAGCAGCTTGTGGGGTGAAGCTTTCTTT
TRBJ2-3	NA	TRBV27	NA	CASTSLAQDTQYF	TGTGCCAGCACCTCACTAGCTCAAGATACGCAGTATTTT
TRBJ1-3	NA	TRBV20-1	NA	CSARSTVSGNTIYF	TGCAGTGCTAGGTCCACAGTCTCTGGAAACACCATATATTTT
TRBJ2-3	TRBD2	TRBV6-1	NA	CASRTGTSGFTDTQYF	TGTGCCAGCAGGACCGGGACTAGCGGATTCACAGATACGCAGTATTTT
TRBJ2-3	NA	TRBV5-1	NA	CASSKGHAGQDTQYF	TGCGCCAGCAGCAAAGGACATGCGGGCCAAGATACGCAGTATTTT